The 11 T cell receptor beta chains in this list originate from one sample, sequenced in a study of T cell responses to AZD1222 COVID-19 vaccine. TCRdb keeps only in-frame clones here, not all; method: immunoSEQ multiplex PCR. The sample comprises 150,000 or so clones, 70% to 90% of which are singletons, and 1.5% to 2% rests with the top ten. The starting material was peripheral blood, obtained on day 0 of AZD1222 vaccination. Receptors were obtained from an adult in good health.

J is TRBJ1-1 and V is TRBV6-4, with D hard to call. The CDR3 contains 13 residues. CDR1 is MRHNA, CDR2 SNTAGT, per germline. V lost 1 base and J 2 bases, leaving 5 bases between the germline ends. CDR3 loop: CASSDYLNTEAFF. In DNA, the CDR3 is TGTGCCAGCAGTGACTACTTAAACACTGAAGCTTTCTTT.

This chain uses TRBV6-5 with TRBJ1-4; D unresolved. This CDR3 spans 15 amino acids. Germline assignment: CDR1 MNHEY and CDR2 SVGAGI. Deletions cut 6 bases from V and 7 bases from J, with 18 bases between. The CDR3 DNA reads TGTGCCAGCAGCCGTCGGTGGAGGAGAGGTGAAAAACTGTTTTTT. Its protein is CASSRRWRRGEKLFF.

The rearrangement links TRBV5-6 to TRBJ1-2, with D possibly TRBD1 on 6 matching bases. CDR3 size: 16 residues. CDR1 SGHDT and CDR2 YYEEEE come from the germline V gene. V shed 4 bases and J shed 0 bases, with 16 bases lying between them. In DNA, the CDR3 is TGTGCCAGCAGCCCGGGAGGGGGGAGTGCTAACTATGGCTACACCTTC. Encoded protein: CASSPGGGSANYGYTF.

V and J are TRBV28 and TRBJ1-5, with a possible D match to TRBD1 (5 bases). Germline V gene lookup returns CDR1 MDHEN and CDR2 SYDVKM. There are 15 residues in the CDR3. Trimming stripped 6 bases from V and 0 bases from J, with 12 bases between. CDR3 DNA sequence: TGTGCCAGCAGGGGGCGAGGGGTTAGCAATCAGCCCCAGCATTTT. Protein sequence: CASRGRGVSNQPQHF.

This clone was counted once. The chain has TRBV19 and TRBJ1-6; D remains ambiguous. Germline V gene data show CDR1 as LNHDA and CDR2 as SQIVND (reference sequence). The germline V and J ends were trimmed by 7 bases and 5 bases, with 9 bases remaining between them. The CDR3 covers 13 residues. The CDR3 region has the DNA TGTGCCAGTAAAACGGCCGATAATTCACCCCTCCACTTT. It codes for CASKTADNSPLHF.

The chain couples TRBV5-1 to TRBJ2-5; TRBD2 agrees at 8 bases. There are 15 residues in the CDR3. The germline V gene encodes CDR1 SGHRS and CDR2 YFSETQ. V lost 0 bases, J lost 5 bases, and 6 bases stayed unmatched. CDR3 sequence reads: CASSLAGGLEETQYF. CDR3 DNA sequence: TGCGCCAGCAGCTTGGCGGGAGGGCTGGAGGAGACCCAGTACTTC.

This rearrangement joins TRBV9 to TRBJ2-1, with D perhaps matching TRBD2 (5 bases). CDR3 length equals 13 residues. Germline CDR1 reads SGDLS; CDR2 reads YYNGEE. The V end lost 4 bases, the J end lost 9 bases, and 14 bases lay between the germline ends. CDR3 sequence reads: CASSFDLASEQFF. The DNA of the CDR3 is TGTGCCAGCAGCTTCGACCTAGCCAGTGAGCAGTTCTTC.

A single count supports this clone. V and J are TRBV28 and TRBJ1-2; TRBD1 matches 9 bases. The CDR3 sequence is 14 residues long. V was pared by 6 bases and J by 4 bases, with 6 bases of the junction left unmatched. Looked up from germline, CDR1 is MDHEN and CDR2 is SYDVKM. CDR3 DNA sequence: TGTGCCAGCAGCGATACAGGGGGCGTCTATGGCTACACCTTC. Its translation: CASSDTGGVYGYTF.

This chain links TRBV12-1 with TRBJ2-2. TRBV12-1 corresponds to a pseudogene. This CDR3 has 16 residues. The CDR3 bases are TGTGCCAGCAGCCCCCCCCCAGGGGGGGACACCGGGGAGCTGTTTTTT. Residues: CASSPPPGGDTGELFF.

The chain recombines TRBV9 with TRBJ2-5; TRBD1 might be the D (6 bases). CDR1 and CDR2 from the germline V gene are SGDLS and YYNGEE. This CDR3 is built from 15 residues. V lost 3 bases, J lost 4 bases, and 16 bases lay in between. Written as DNA, the CDR3 is TGTGCCAGCAGCGCGCCACAGGGTGAGGTAGAGACCCAGTACTTC. It specifies CASSAPQGEVETQYF.

This clone was counted a single time. The rearrangement links TRBV30 to TRBJ2-3, with D uncertain. Germline-derived CDR1 and CDR2 are GTSNPN and SVGIG (reference sequence). This CDR3 comprises 13 residues. V gave up 0 bases and J gave up 4 bases, with 8 bases separating them. The CDR3 nucleotides are TGTGCCTGGAGTGTACTCGGAGCAGATACGCAGTATTTT. Amino acid sequence: CAWSVLGADTQYF.